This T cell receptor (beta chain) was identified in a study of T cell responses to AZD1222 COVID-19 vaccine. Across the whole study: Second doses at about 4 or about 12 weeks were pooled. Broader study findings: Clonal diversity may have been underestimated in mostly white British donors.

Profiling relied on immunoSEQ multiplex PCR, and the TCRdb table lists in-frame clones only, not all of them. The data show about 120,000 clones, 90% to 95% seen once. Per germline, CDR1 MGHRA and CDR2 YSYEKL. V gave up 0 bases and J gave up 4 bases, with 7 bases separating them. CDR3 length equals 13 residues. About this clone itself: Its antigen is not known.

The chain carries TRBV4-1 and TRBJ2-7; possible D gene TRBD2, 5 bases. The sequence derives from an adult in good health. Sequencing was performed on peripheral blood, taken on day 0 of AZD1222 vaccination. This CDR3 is CASSQESGYEQYF. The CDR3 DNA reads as TGCGCCAGCAGCCAAGAATCGGGATACGAGCAGTACTTC.